The T cell receptor (beta chain) under discussion was sequenced for a study of blood T cell repertoires in COVID-19. At the level of the study: Samples taken during acute and convalescent COVID-19 were collected in the United States, Italy and Spain. Sources were T cells, B-cell-depleted T cells, or PBMCs; the material itself was cDNA or gDNA.

Germline V gene data show CDR1 as SGHTS and CDR2 as YDEGEE. Losses at the gene ends were 4 bases for V and 3 bases for J; bases not matched to a gene: 11. This CDR3 spans 19 amino acids. TCRdb's table, derived via immunoSEQ multiplex PCR, lists solely in-frame clones and lacks some. This table has 90,000 to 100,000 clones, 81% appearing once. The gene calls are TRBV5-8 and TRBJ2-3, with 16 bases aligning to TRBD2. This sequence was found in a woman aged 80 or older with acute or convalescent COVID-19. The sequenced sample consisted of peripheral blood. CDR3 bases: TGTGCCAGCAGCGTACCGGGACTAGCGGGGGGGCCGGGGACAGATACGCAGTATTTT. It translates to CASSVPGLAGGPGTDTQYF.